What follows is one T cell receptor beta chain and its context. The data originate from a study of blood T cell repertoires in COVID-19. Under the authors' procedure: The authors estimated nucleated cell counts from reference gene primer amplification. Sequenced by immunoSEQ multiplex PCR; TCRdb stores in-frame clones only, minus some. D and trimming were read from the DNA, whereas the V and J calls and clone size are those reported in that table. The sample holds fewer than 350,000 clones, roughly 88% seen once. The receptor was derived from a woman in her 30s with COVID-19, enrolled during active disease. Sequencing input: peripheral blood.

The CDR3 region has the DNA TGTGCCAGCAGCCCTCGCGGGGGCACAGATACGCAGTATTTT. Translation: CASSPRGGTDTQYF. This rearrangement joins TRBV11-1 to TRBJ2-3, with D perhaps matching TRBD2 (6 bases). The CDR3 has 14 residues. Looked up from germline, CDR1 is SGHAT and CDR2 is FQDESV (reference sequence). V was pared by 5 bases and J by 1 base, with 10 bases between.